The clone carrying this T cell receptor beta chain was seen a handful of times. The target antigen is unknown. TCRdb called the RT-PCR reads again in MiXCR, with one record for every CDR3 protein. This table has approximately 730,000 distinct CDR3 sequences, roughly 14% appearing once. V dropped 8 bases and J dropped 6 bases, with 15 bases sitting between them. The CDR3 sequence is 13 residues long. From germline, CDR1 is MDHEN and CDR2 SYDVKM. The data were obtained in a study of response to subunit inactivated influenza vaccine. Points from the study as a whole: Researchers suggested that each seasonal influenza vaccination recruits few new T cells.

The receptor comes from a man aged 50 to 59 who received an inactivated influenza vaccine. The J gene is TRBJ2-3, the V gene TRBV28; tentatively, D is TRBD1 (5 bases). Specimen: PBMCs from blood, collected 14 days before vaccination. CDR3 region: CASDGAGPDTQYF. The CDR3 DNA is TGTGCCAGCGATGGGGCAGGGCCTGATACGCAGTATTTT.